This TCR beta chain appears in the sequencing data of a study of early T cells in non-severe SARS-CoV-2 infection. The germline CDR1 and CDR2 sequences are SSHAT and FNYEAQ (reference sequence). The CDR3 is made up of 12 amino acids. The ends were cut back, 5 bases at V and 6 bases at J, with 11 bases in the middle. Overall study results and limits: VDJdb matching favored anti-spike CD8 responses, missing private and CD4 specificities.

TCRdb used MiXCR to reprocess the 5' RACE reads, holding one entry per CDR3 protein. This repertoire shows around 19,000 distinct CDR3 sequences, 4.5% to 5% found once; its top ten account for around 5.2%. This clonotype was recorded at least ten times. Its antigen is undetermined. The sequenced sample consisted of whole blood. The chain employs TRBV7-7 and TRBJ2-7; D might be TRBD2 (6 bases). This receptor was identified in an adult who was a healthcare worker with PCR-confirmed SARS-CoV-2 infection or an uninfected control (not recorded which). DNA for the CDR3: TGTGCCAGCAGCCCATCCGGGGGCGAGCAGTACTTC. As protein: CASSPSGGEQYF.